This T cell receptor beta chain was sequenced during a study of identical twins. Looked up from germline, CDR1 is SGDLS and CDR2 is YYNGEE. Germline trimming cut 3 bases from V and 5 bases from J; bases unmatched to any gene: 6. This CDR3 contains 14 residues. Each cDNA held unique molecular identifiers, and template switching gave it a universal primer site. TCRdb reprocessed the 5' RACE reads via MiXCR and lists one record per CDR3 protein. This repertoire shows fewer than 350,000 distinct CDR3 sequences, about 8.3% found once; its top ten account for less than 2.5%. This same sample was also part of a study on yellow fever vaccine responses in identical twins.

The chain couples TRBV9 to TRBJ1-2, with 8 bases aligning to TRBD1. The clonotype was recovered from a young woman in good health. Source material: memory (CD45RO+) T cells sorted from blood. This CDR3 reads CASSGTRGRYGYTF. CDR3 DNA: TGTGCCAGCAGCGGAACCAGGGGGCGATATGGCTACACCTTC.